The 26 T cell receptor beta chains in this list originate from one sample, sequenced in a study of OX40 agonist ivuxolimab in advanced cancers. Using immunoSEQ multiplex PCR, the repertoire was profiled, and TCRdb retains in-frame clones only, with some absent. The data show approximately 82,000 clones, about 86% seen once. Sequenced material: CD4+ or CD8+ T cells sorted from blood, taken in a trial of the OX40 agonist ivuxolimab. These receptors came from an adult with an advanced solid tumor such as melanoma, head and neck, liver or kidney cancer.

This chain joins TRBV6-6 and TRBJ2-2; 11 nucleotides match TRBD2. V gave up 4 bases and J gave up 8 bases; unmatched junction bases: 6. Germline CDR1 is MNHNY and CDR2 is SVGAGI (reference sequence). CDR3 length equals 15 residues. CDR3 DNA sequence: TGTGCCAGCAGTTTAACTAGCGGGGGAACGGGGGAGCTGTTTTTT. Translated: CASSLTSGGTGELFF.

The chain employs TRBV5-8 and TRBJ1-1, with 9 nucleotides matching TRBD1. Germline CDR1 reads SGHTS; CDR2 reads YDEGEE. With V trimmed by 0 bases and J by 5 bases, 8 bases remained unmatched. The CDR3 has 16 residues. The CDR3 nucleotides are TGTGCCAGCAGCTTGGGGCTTGGACAGGGGACGACTGAAGCTTTCTTT. This codes for CASSLGLGQGTTEAFF.

The sample holds a few counts of this clone. The sample carries other DNA sequences with the same CDR3. CDR3 in DNA: TGTGCCAGCAGCTTGTTAGGTCAGCCCCAGCATTTT. This sequence encodes CASSLLGQPQHF. This sequence joins TRBV5-6 and TRBJ1-5, with D hard to call. The CDR3 is 12 amino acids. CDR1 SGHDT and CDR2 YYEEEE come from the germline V gene. Trimming cost V 1 base and J 6 bases, with 5 bases left between them.

The chain combines TRBV2 with TRBJ1-4; a possible D gene is TRBD1 (5 bases). Germline V CDR1 and CDR2: SNHLY, FYNNEI. Trimming left V 3 bases short and J 6 bases short, with 14 bases between. The CDR3 runs 15 residues. CDR3 residues: CASSDSGTADEKLFF. In DNA, the CDR3 is TGTGCCAGCAGTGACTCAGGGACGGCGGATGAAAAACTGTTTTTT.

In this sample, this clone turned up a few times. The J gene is TRBJ1-5, the V gene TRBV4-2; D ambiguous. In germline, CDR1 is LGHNA, CDR2 YNFKEQ. The CDR3 is 13 residues long. Trimming stripped 0 bases from V and 5 bases from J, with 5 bases between. Written as DNA, the CDR3 is TGTGCCAGCAGCCAAGATAGGGATCAGCCCCAGCATTTT. It is translated as CASSQDRDQPQHF.

This sequence joins TRBV19 and TRBJ1-5; 8 bases are a match to TRBD1. Germline values: CDR1 LNHDA, CDR2 SQIVND (reference sequence). The CDR3 sequence is 14 residues long. J lost 4 bases, V lost 6 bases, and 5 bases had no gene match. The CDR3 DNA sequence: TGTGCCAGTAGCCACAGGGGGGGGAATCAGCCCCAGCATTTT. It encodes CASSHRGGNQPQHF.

CDR3 sequence (DNA): TGTGCCAGCAGTTACGGGGCCCGTTCGACTTACGAGCAGTACTTC. Translating gives CASSYGARSTYEQYF. V and J are TRBV6-6 and TRBJ2-7; D perhaps matches TRBD1 (5 bases). This CDR3 contains 15 residues. From germline, CDR1 is MNHNY and CDR2 SVGAGI (reference sequence). Trimming took 2 bases from V and 4 from J, leaving 15 bases between them.

The V call is TRBV7-9, the J call TRBJ2-1; 7 positions agree with TRBD2. The germline gives CDR1 SEHNR, CDR2 FQNEAQ (reference sequence). The CDR3 loop spans 13 amino acids. J gave up 12 bases and V 4 bases, and 9 bases lay outside the gene matches. The CDR3 DNA reads as TGTGCCAGCAGCTCCGGGACTACCCCCGCGCAGTTCTTC. The encoded protein is CASSSGTTPAQFF.

This rearrangement joins TRBV14 to TRBJ1-1; no definite D call. The germline gives CDR1 SGHDN, CDR2 FVKESK. The CDR3 has 14 residues. V was trimmed by 1 base and J by 4 bases, leaving 10 bases between them. The CDR3 reads CASSQAVGSTEAFF. As DNA, the CDR3 is TGTGCCAGCAGCCAAGCCGTAGGGAGCACTGAAGCTTTCTTT.

The V and J genes are TRBV7-9 and TRBJ1-6; weak D call: TRBD1 (5 bases). The CDR3 extends over 15 amino acids. The germline CDR1 and CDR2 sequences are SEHNR and FQNEAQ (reference sequence). V lost 0 bases and J 6 bases, leaving 9 bases between the germline ends. The CDR3 reads CASSLAQGSNSPLHF. CDR3 bases: TGTGCCAGCAGCTTAGCGCAGGGTTCTAATTCACCCCTCCACTTT.

CDR3 coding DNA: TGTGCCAGCAGCCTTTCCCAGGTTAGCACCGGGGAGCTGTTTTTT. Translation: CASSLSQVSTGELFF. The genes are TRBV6-1 and TRBJ2-2; no definite D call. Trimming shortened V by 6 bases and J by 4 bases, and 15 bases separated the two germline ends. The CDR3 spans 15 residues. CDR1 and CDR2 from the germline V gene are MNHNS and SASEGT.

The genes are TRBV18 and TRBJ1-5; D is uncertain. The CDR3 sequence is 15 residues long. Trimming shortened V by 2 bases and J by 1 base, and 9 bases separated the two germline ends. Germline values: CDR1 KGHSH, CDR2 LQKENI. CDR3 amino acids: CASSPGTVSNQPQHF. Written as DNA, the CDR3 is TGTGCCAGCTCACCAGGCACGGTCAGCAATCAGCCCCAGCATTTT.

CDR3 protein: CASSIGQTTYNEQFF. DNA for the CDR3: TGCGCCAGCAGCATAGGACAGACCACATACAATGAGCAGTTCTTC. The V call is TRBV5-1, the J call TRBJ2-1, with D perhaps matching TRBD1 (6 bases). Germline V gene lookup returns CDR1 SGHRS and CDR2 YFSETQ. The CDR3 loop spans 15 amino acids. Trimming removed 4 bases from V and 4 bases from J, with 15 bases in between.

The chain couples TRBV6-5 to TRBJ2-7, with 8 bases matching TRBD1. Looked up from germline, CDR1 is MNHEY and CDR2 is SVGAGI. The CDR3 has 12 residues. V dropped 5 bases and J dropped 4; count of bases not matched to a gene: 1. The CDR3 bases are TGTGCCAGCAGTAGACAGGGGTACGAGCAGTACTTC. The encoded protein is CASSRQGYEQYF.

The chain couples TRBV6-5 to TRBJ2-1, with 11 bases matching TRBD2. The CDR3 length is 12 residues. The germline V gene encodes CDR1 MNHEY and CDR2 SVGAGI. With V trimmed by 5 bases and J by 10 bases, 1 base remained unmatched. The CDR3 here is CASSGLAGEQFF. In DNA form, the CDR3 reads TGTGCCAGCAGTGGACTAGCGGGCGAGCAGTTCTTC.

CDR3 residues: CASSLGPAANEKLFF. The CDR3 DNA follows: TGTGCCAGCAGCCTTGGACCTGCGGCTAATGAAAAACTGTTTTTT. V usage is TRBV7-9 and J usage is TRBJ1-4, with D hard to call. The CDR3 runs 15 residues. The germline V and J ends were trimmed by 5 bases and 3 bases, with 13 bases remaining between them. Per the germline V gene, CDR1 is SEHNR and CDR2 is FQNEAQ (reference sequence).

V gene TRBV25-1 combines with J gene TRBJ2-1; 12 bases align to TRBD2. In germline, CDR1 is MGHDK, CDR2 SYGVNS. The CDR3 spans 16 residues. V lost 3 bases to trimming and J lost 7 bases; unmatched junction nucleotides: 7. The CDR3 loop is CASSDRGLAGMNEQFF. In nucleotides, the CDR3 is TGTGCCAGCAGTGACCGAGGACTAGCGGGGATGAATGAGCAGTTCTTC.

The chain uses TRBV30 and TRBJ1-4; D is perhaps TRBD1 (6 bases). Trimming stripped 0 bases from V and 8 bases from J, with 13 bases between. Germline lookup yields CDR1 GTSNPN and CDR2 SVGIG (reference sequence). The CDR3 spans 14 residues. CDR3 in amino acids: CAWSVGTSYEKLFF. CDR3 nucleotides: TGTGCCTGGAGTGTAGGGACAAGCTACGAAAAACTGTTTTTT.

The V and J genes are TRBV4-1 and TRBJ2-1, with TRBD2 matching over 13 bases. CDR1 MGHRA and CDR2 YSYEKL come from the germline V gene. V dropped 3 bases and J dropped 1; count of bases not matched to a gene: 9. This CDR3 region has 19 residues. This chain's CDR3 is CASSQMGTSGKVSYNEQFF. In DNA, the CDR3 is TGCGCCAGCAGCCAGATGGGGACTAGCGGGAAAGTATCCTACAATGAGCAGTTCTTC.

This chain links TRBV2 with TRBJ1-1; D unresolved. Trimming pared 7 bases from V and 0 bases from J, leaving 9 bases between. The CDR3 spans 13 residues. Germline V CDR1 and CDR2: SNHLY, FYNNEI. CDR3 sequence: CASTGPLNTEAFF. CDR3 nucleotide sequence: TGTGCCAGCACGGGTCCCCTGAACACTGAAGCTTTCTTT.

The table lists this clone with a few counts. The chain links TRBV19 to TRBJ2-7; a possible D gene is TRBD1 (5 bases). V lost 5 bases and J 2 bases, leaving 10 bases between the germline ends. The CDR3 sequence is 13 residues long. Germline V CDR1 and CDR2: LNHDA, SQIVND (reference sequence). This chain's CDR3 is CASSARVAYEQYF. CDR3 DNA: TGTGCCAGTAGTGCCAGGGTCGCCTACGAGCAGTACTTC.

The rearrangement uses TRBV7-9 and TRBJ2-7; a weak D match, TRBD2 (6 bases). The V gene lost 5 bases and the J gene lost 2 bases, with 10 bases spanning the gap. Germline V gene lookup returns CDR1 SEHNR and CDR2 FQNEAQ (reference sequence). The CDR3 length is 13 residues. CDR3 sequence (DNA): TGTGCCAGCAGCATCGGGGGTACCTACGAGCAGTACTTC. This encodes CASSIGGTYEQYF.

A note on this clone: Compared with germline, one end of the junction differs, possibly owing to a read error. The chain links TRBV4-1 to TRBJ1-2; D is ambiguous. This CDR3 region has 16 residues. Looked up from germline, CDR1 is MGHRA and CDR2 is YSYEKL. The CDR3: CASSQEERSLNYGYIF. The DNA for the CDR3 is TGCGCCAGCAGCCAAGAGGAGCGGTCCCTTAACTATGGCTACATCTTC.

The rearrangement uses TRBV5-1 and TRBJ2-1, with TRBD2 as a possible D gene (5 bases). Germline CDR1 SGHRS, CDR2 YFSETQ. Trimming pared 1 base from V and 7 bases from J, leaving 9 bases between. The CDR3 is made up of 13 amino acids. CDR3 residues: CASSLSGPNEQFF. Here the CDR3 DNA reads TGCGCCAGCAGCTTGAGCGGTCCTAATGAGCAGTTCTTC. Filled out from reference TRBV5-1 and TRBJ2-1, the complete variable domain reads KAGVTQTPRYLIKTRGQQVTLSCSPISGHRSVSWYQQTPGQGLQFLFEYFSETQRNKGNFPGRFSGRQFSNSRSEMNVSTLELGDSALYLCASSLSGPNEQFFGPGTRLTVL.

This chain connects TRBV29-1 to TRBJ2-4, with 13 bases matching TRBD2. The germline V gene encodes CDR1 SQVTM and CDR2 ANQGSEA. The V segment lost 5 bases and the J segment 8 bases; nucleotides outside the gene matches: 6. The CDR3 consists of 14 residues. The CDR3 DNA reads TGCAGCGTTACTAGCGGGAGGGCCGACGACATTCAGTACTTC. Translation gives CSVTSGRADDIQYF.

The J gene is TRBJ2-7, the V gene TRBV4-2; 7 bases match TRBD1. CDR1 and CDR2 (germline): LGHNA, YNFKEQ. The J segment lost 2 bases and the V segment lost 2 bases, leaving 6 bases of the junction unmatched. The CDR3 contains 15 residues. The CDR3 coding sequence is TGTGCCAGCAGCCAAAGGGGACAGCCCCCCTACGAGCAGTACTTC. Protein: CASSQRGQPPYEQYF.